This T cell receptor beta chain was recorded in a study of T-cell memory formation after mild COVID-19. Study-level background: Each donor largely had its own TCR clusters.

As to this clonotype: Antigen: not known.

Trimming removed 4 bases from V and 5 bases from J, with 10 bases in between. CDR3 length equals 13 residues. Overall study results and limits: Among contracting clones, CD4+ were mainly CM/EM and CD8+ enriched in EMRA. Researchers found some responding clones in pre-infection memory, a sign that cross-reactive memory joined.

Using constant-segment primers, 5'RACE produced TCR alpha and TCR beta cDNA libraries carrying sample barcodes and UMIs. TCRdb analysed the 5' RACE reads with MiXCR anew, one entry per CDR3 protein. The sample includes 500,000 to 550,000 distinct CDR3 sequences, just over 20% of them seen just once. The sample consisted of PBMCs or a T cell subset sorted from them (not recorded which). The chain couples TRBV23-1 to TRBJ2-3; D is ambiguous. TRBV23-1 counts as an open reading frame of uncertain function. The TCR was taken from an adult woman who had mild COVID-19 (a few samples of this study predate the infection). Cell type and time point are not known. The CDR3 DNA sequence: TGCGCCAGCAGTCCGACGAAGGGAGATACGCAGTATTTT. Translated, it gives CASSPTKGDTQYF.